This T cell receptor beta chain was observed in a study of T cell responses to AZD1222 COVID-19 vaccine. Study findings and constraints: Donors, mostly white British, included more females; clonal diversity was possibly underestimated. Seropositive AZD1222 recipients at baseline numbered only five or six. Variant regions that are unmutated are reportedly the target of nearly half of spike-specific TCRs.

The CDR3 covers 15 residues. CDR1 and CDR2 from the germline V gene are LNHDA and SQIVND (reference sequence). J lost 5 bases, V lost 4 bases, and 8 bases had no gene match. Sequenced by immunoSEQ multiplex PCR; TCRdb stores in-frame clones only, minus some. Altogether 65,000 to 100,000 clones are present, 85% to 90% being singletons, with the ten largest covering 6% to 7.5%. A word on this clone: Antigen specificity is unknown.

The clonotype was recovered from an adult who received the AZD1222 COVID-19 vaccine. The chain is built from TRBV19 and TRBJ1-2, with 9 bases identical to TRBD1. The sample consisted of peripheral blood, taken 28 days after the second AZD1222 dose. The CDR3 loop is CASSTQTGGRYGYTF. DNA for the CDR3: TGTGCCAGTAGTACGCAGACAGGGGGGCGATATGGCTACACCTTC.